This T cell receptor beta chain was found in a study of shared clonotypes between healthy human individuals. Study-level information: Three CD4 naive, three CD4 memory, two CD8 naive and one CD8 memory plate were used per donor. Overall study findings and caveats: Memory subsets generally showed smaller estimated richness than naive subsets did. Against clonotypes common to all four donors, non-shared ones had lower generation probabilities.

Comment on this clone: Its antigen remains unknown.

Naive CD8 cells lacked CD45RO and underwent positive selection for CCR7, leaving out terminally differentiated effector memory CD45RA+ cells. Per germline, CDR1 SGHTA and CDR2 FQGTGA. The length of the CDR3 is 14 residues. Trimming left V 4 bases short and J 4 bases short, with 10 bases between. Some clones are missing from TCRdb's copy, which holds only in-frame ones; the method was immunoSEQ multiplex PCR. The profile shows about 580,000 clones, about 98% of them singletons. The clonotype was recovered from a man aged 30-40 years in good health. Specimen: naive CD8+ T cells sorted from blood. The chain employs TRBV7-3 and TRBJ2-2; D is uncertain. CDR3 coding DNA: TGTGCCAGCAGCTCCCTCCCGGGCACCGGGGAGCTGTTTTTT. Protein sequence: CASSSLPGTGELFF.